This is a list of T cell receptor beta chains from one sample in a study of T cell responses to AZD1222 COVID-19 vaccine. The table came from immunoSEQ multiplex PCR; TCRdb's copy has only in-frame clones and leaves some out. The sample contains approximately 140,000 clones, about 90% of which appear only once. The specimen comprised peripheral blood, sampled on day 0 of AZD1222 vaccination. The receptors come from an adult in good health. CDR3s include the opening cysteine and the closing phenylalanine or tryptophan. Each record gives: clone size, V gene, CDR3 length, J gene, D gene, CDR3 protein, CDR3 DNA. D genes are given only for firm matches. The size field is filled for only some rows; it gives once, few, many or a size class.

size: .; V: TRBV4-3; length: 16; J: TRBJ2-7; D: TRBD2; CDR3: CASSQITSGRTHEQYF; DNA: TGCGCCAGCAGCCAAATAACTAGCGGGAGAACCCACGAGCAGTACTTC
size: .; V: TRBV5-6; length: 16; J: TRBJ2-1; D: .; CDR3: CASSLHGRPPYDEQFF; DNA: TGTGCCAGCAGCTTGCATGGGCGCCCTCCCTACGATGAGCAGTTCTTC
size: .; V: TRBV5-1; length: 16; J: TRBJ1-4; D: TRBD1; CDR3: CASSLAPGTGGEKLFF; DNA: TGCGCCAGCAGCTTGGCTCCCGGGACAGGTGGTGAAAAACTGTTTTTT
size: .; V: TRBV6-2/TRBV6-3; length: 15; J: TRBJ2-7; D: .; CDR3: CASSNGPPRVYEQYF; DNA: TGTGCCAGCAGTAACGGACCCCCTAGAGTCTACGAGCAGTACTTC
size: .; V: TRBV6-6; length: 15; J: TRBJ2-1; D: TRBD2; CDR3: CASSYGLAGVSEQFF; DNA: TGTGCCAGCAGCTACGGACTAGCGGGAGTTAGTGAGCAGTTCTTC
size: few; V: TRBV6-2/TRBV6-3; length: 15; J: TRBJ2-7; D: TRBD1; CDR3: CASSRYTGGRYEQYF; DNA: TGTGCCAGCAGCCGATACACAGGGGGCCGTTACGAGCAGTACTTC
size: .; V: TRBV27; length: 16; J: TRBJ1-1; D: TRBD1; CDR3: CASSFRTGGVYTEAFF; DNA: TGTGCCAGCAGTTTCAGGACAGGGGGGGTCTACACTGAAGCTTTCTTT
size: .; V: TRBV5-1; length: 13; J: TRBJ2-1; D: .; CDR3: CASSLWANNEQFF; DNA: TGCGCCAGCAGCTTGTGGGCCAACAATGAGCAGTTCTTC
size: .; V: TRBV2; length: 16; J: TRBJ2-3; D: TRBD2; CDR3: CASSAGVAGPTDTQYF; DNA: TGTGCCAGCAGTGCAGGGGTAGCGGGGCCCACAGATACGCAGTATTTT
size: .; V: TRBV2; length: 15; J: TRBJ2-6; D: .; CDR3: CARLGQGRGANVLTF; DNA: TGTGCCAGGCTGGGGCAGGGCCGGGGGGCCAACGTCCTGACTTTC
size: .; V: TRBV11-1; length: 12; J: TRBJ2-5; D: .; CDR3: CASSLWEETQYF; DNA: TGTGCCAGCAGCTTATGGGAGGAGACCCAGTACTTC
size: .; V: TRBV7-6; length: 15; J: TRBJ2-1; D: TRBD1; CDR3: CASSHGTGVNNEQFF; DNA: TGTGCCAGCAGCCACGGGACAGGGGTAAACAATGAGCAGTTCTTC
size: .; V: TRBV10-3; length: 16; J: TRBJ1-3; D: .; CDR3: CAISEKGDHSGNTIYF; DNA: TGTGCCATCAGTGAGAAAGGGGATCACTCTGGAAACACCATATATTTT
size: .; V: TRBV3-1/TRBV3-2; length: 13; J: TRBJ1-1; D: TRBD1; CDR3: CASSPTGLSEAFF; DNA: TGTGCCAGCAGCCCGACAGGGCTCTCTGAAGCTTTCTTT
size: once; V: TRBV5-1; length: 14; J: TRBJ2-1; D: TRBD2; CDR3: CASSGGLARDEQFF; DNA: TGCGCCAGCAGCGGGGGACTAGCTCGGGATGAGCAGTTCTTC
size: .; V: TRBV6-5; length: 14; J: TRBJ1-1; D: TRBD1; CDR3: CASRLRQGGTEAFF; DNA: TGTGCCAGCAGGCTGAGACAGGGAGGCACTGAAGCTTTCTTT
size: .; V: TRBV18; length: 14; J: TRBJ1-1; D: .; CDR3: CASSPGQGYTEAFF; DNA: TGTGCCAGCTCACCAGGCCAGGGGTACACTGAAGCTTTCTTT
size: .; V: TRBV6-6; length: 14; J: TRBJ2-7; D: .; CDR3: CASSDLGGLNEQYF; DNA: TGTGCCAGCAGTGACCTCGGGGGCTTGAACGAGCAGTACTTC
size: .; V: TRBV5-1; length: 12; J: TRBJ1-2; D: TRBD1; CDR3: CASSWDRVGYTF; DNA: TGCGCCAGCAGCTGGGACAGGGTTGGCTACACCTTC